This entry is about one T cell receptor beta chain. Its antigen remains unidentified. At one boundary the junction diverges from the germline segment, which might be a read error. Profiled with immunoSEQ multiplex PCR; TCRdb holds only in-frame clones, not every one. This table has under 25,000 clones, around 81% appearing once. This entry comes from a study of PD-1 blockade in classical Hodgkin lymphoma. Across the whole study: A 3 mg/kg intravenous dose of nivolumab was received by patients every 2 weeks. Study-wide results and caveats: Similar baseline diversity was found in complete responders and newly diagnosed patients.

Germline V gene data show CDR1 as MNHNS and CDR2 as SASEGT. The CDR3 covers 13 residues. Relapse was seen in all patients after autologous stem cell transplantation, and brentuximab vedotin exposure was variable. V gene TRBV6-1 combines with J gene TRBJ1-2; possible D gene TRBD1, 6 bases. This TCR was sampled from a human donor with classical Hodgkin lymphoma. This specimen was peripheral blood mononuclear cells (PBMCs), taken before the second cycle of nivolumab. In DNA, the CDR3 is TGTGCCAGCAGAGAAGGGGGAGGCTATGGCTACACCTTC. This sequence encodes CASREGGGYGYTF.